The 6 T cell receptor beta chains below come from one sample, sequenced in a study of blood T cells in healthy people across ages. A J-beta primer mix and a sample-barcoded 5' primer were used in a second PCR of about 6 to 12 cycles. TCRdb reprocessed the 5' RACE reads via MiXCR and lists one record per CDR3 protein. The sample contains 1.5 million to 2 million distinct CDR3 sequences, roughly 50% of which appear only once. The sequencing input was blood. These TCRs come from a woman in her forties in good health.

DNA for the CDR3: TGCGCCAGCAGTGAGGTCCCGGCGGGGGAACTGTTTTTT. Translated, it gives CASSEVPAGELFF. V and J are TRBV10-1 and TRBJ1-4, with D possibly matching TRBD1 (5 bases). This CDR3 has 13 residues. Germline CDR1 reads WNHNN; CDR2 reads SYGVQD (reference sequence). V lost 2 bases and J lost 12, with 13 bases in between.

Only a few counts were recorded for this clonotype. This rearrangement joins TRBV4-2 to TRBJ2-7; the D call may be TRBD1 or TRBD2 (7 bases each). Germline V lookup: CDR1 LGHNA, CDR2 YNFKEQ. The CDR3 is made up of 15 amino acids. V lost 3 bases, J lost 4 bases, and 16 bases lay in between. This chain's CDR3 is CASSQQGGKGYEQYF. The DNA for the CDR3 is TGTGCCAGCAGCCAGCAGGGGGGGAAGGGGTACGAGCAGTACTTC.

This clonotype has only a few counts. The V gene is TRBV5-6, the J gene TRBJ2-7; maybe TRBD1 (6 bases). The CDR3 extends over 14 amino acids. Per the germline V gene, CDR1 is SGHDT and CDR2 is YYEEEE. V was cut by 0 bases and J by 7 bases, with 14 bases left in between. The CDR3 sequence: CASSLETGPGEQYF. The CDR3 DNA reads TGTGCCAGCAGCTTGGAGACAGGTCCTGGGGAGCAGTACTTC.

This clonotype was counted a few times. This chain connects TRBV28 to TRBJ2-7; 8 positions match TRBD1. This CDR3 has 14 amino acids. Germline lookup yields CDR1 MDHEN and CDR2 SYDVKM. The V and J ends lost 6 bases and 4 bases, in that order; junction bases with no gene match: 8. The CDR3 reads CASSADREIYEQYF. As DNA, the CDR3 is TGTGCCAGCAGCGCGGACAGGGAAATTTACGAGCAGTACTTC.

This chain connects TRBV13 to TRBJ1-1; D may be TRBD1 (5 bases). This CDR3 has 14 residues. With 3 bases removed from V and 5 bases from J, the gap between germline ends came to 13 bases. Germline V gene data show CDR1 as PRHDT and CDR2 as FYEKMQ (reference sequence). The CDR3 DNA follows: TGTGCCAGCAGCTTCGTTCAGGGTGGGACTGAAGCTTTCTTT. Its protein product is CASSFVQGGTEAFF. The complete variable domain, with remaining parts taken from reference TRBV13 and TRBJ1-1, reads AAGVIQSPRHLIKEKRETATLKCYPIPRHDTVYWYQQGPGQDPQFLISFYEKMQSDKGSIPDRFSAQQFSDYHSELNMSSLELGDSALYFCASSFVQGGTEAFFGQGTRLTVV.

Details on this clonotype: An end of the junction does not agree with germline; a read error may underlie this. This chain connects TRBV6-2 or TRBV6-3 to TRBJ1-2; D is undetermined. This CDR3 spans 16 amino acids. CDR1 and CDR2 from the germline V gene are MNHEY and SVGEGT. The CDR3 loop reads CASTKRERGANCGYTF. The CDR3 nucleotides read TGTGCCAGCACCAAACGGGAACGTGGCGCCAACTGTGGCTACACCTTC.